Given below is one T cell receptor (beta chain) in context. This entry is derived from a study of blood T cell repertoires in COVID-19. Whole-study context: Sources were T cells, B-cell-depleted T cells, or PBMCs; the material itself was cDNA or gDNA.

CDR1 and CDR2 from the germline V gene are SGDLS and YYNGEE. V lost 3 bases, J lost 0 bases, and 14 bases lay in between. This CDR3 comprises 16 residues. Assay used: immunoSEQ multiplex PCR; TCRdb lists only in-frame clones, some missing. The sample holds fewer than 150,000 clones, 85% seen once. The specimen sequenced was peripheral blood. This rearrangement joins TRBV9 to TRBJ2-3; maybe TRBD2 (5 bases). The TCR sequence derives from a man between 45 and 60 years old with acute or convalescent COVID-19. The CDR3 DNA reads TGTGCCAGCAGCGGTGGGAGAGATTATAGCACAGATACGCAGTATTTT. Translated: CASSGGRDYSTDTQYF.